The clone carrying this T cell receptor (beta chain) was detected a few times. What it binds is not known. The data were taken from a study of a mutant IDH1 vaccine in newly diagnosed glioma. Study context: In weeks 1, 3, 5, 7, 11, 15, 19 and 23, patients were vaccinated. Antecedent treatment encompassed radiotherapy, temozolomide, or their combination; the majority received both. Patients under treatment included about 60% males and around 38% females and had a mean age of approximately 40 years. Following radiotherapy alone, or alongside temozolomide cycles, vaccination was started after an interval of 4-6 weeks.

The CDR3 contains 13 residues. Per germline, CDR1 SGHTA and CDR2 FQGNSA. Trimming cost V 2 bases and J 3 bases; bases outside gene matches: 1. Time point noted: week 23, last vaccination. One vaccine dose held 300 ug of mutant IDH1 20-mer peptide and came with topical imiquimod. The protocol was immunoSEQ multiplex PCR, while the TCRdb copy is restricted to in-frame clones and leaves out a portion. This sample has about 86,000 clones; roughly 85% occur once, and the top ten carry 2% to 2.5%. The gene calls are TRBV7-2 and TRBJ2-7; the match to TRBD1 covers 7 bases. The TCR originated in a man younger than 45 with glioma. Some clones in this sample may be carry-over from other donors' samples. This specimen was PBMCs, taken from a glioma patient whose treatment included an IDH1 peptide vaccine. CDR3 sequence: CASSLNRGYEQYF. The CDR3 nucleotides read TGTGCCAGCAGCTTAAACAGGGGCTACGAGCAGTACTTC.